This TCR beta chain was sequenced during a study of shared clonotypes between healthy human individuals. About this clone: Other DNA sequences in this sample translate to the same CDR3.

Germline CDR1 reads SGHTA; CDR2 reads FQGNSA. The CDR3 extends over 13 amino acids. Trimming shortened V by 4 bases and J by 1 base, and 6 bases separated the two germline ends. Original processing notes: Junction-only sequences without quality scores came from ImmunoSEQ, so filtering differed. Repertoires were generated with immunoSEQ multiplex PCR, while TCRdb's copy carries only in-frame clones and drops some. The V and J calls and clone size were taken over from that table, and D and trimming were inferred from the DNA. The table includes about 2.4 million clones, roughly 93% detected once. The split of CD4+ cells yielded CD45RA+ naive and CD45RA-negative memory subsets.

This TCR was sampled from a man aged 18 to 30 in good health. Some clones in this sample may be carry-over from other donors' samples. This rearrangement joins TRBV7-2 to TRBJ2-3; D remains ambiguous. Sequencing input: naive CD4+ T cells from PBMCs. Subset here: CD45RA+ positively selected. The CDR3 DNA reads as TGTGCCAGCAGCTCGGTTCGCACAGATACGCAGTATTTT. This encodes CASSSVRTDTQYF.